This T cell receptor (beta chain) comes out of a study of identical twins. Study outcomes and limitations: Out-of-frame alpha sequences common to twins were enriched for low generation probability. Conclusions relied on cross-sectional statistical analysis, not following the same donors.

A universal primer site was incorporated via template switching, and the cDNA contained unique molecular identifiers. A single record per CDR3 protein comes from TCRdb applying MiXCR to the 5' RACE reads. The sample includes a few hundred thousand distinct CDR3 sequences, roughly 9.5% of them seen just once. This clonotype was seen a few times. Its antigen is currently unknown. The CDR3 loop spans 15 amino acids. With 2 bases removed from V and 5 bases from J, the gap between germline ends came to 12 bases. Germline V gives CDR1 LGHNA, CDR2 YSLEER. These sequences were also reported in another study, on yellow fever vaccine responses in identical twins.

The rearrangement joins TRBV4-3 to TRBJ2-2; no definite D call. The sequence came from a young woman in good health. Sequencing used PBMCs. Written as DNA, the CDR3 is TGCGCCAGCAGCCAACCCGGAGTGGGAACCGGGGAGCTGTTTTTT. Translating it yields CASSQPGVGTGELFF.